The 29 T cell receptor beta chains below come from one sample, sequenced in a study of T cell repertoires in cytomegalovirus infection. TCRdb independently ran MiXCR on the reads; one entry per CDR3 protein. Among 500,000 to 600,000 distinct CDR3 sequences listed, 16% were seen once. Sequences were obtained from CD8+ T cells from PBMCs. These receptors came from a human donor in good health (CMV status not recorded). Some clones in this sample may be carry-over from other donors' samples.

Comments on this clonotype: One end of the junction fails to match germline, which may point to a read error. The gene calls are TRBV3-1 and TRBJ2-5; the match to TRBD1 covers 9 bases. The CDR3 is made up of 15 amino acids. Germline assignment: CDR1 LGHDT and CDR2 YNNKEL (reference sequence). The CDR3 DNA is TGTGCCAGAAGCCAAGAAGGGACAGGGCCAGAGACCCAGTACTTC. It translates to CARSQEGTGPETQYF.

Concerning this clonotype: The junction departs from germline at one end; a sequencing error may be responsible. The chain recombines TRBV5-4 with TRBJ1-5; D not certain. The CDR3 contains 13 residues. Per the germline V gene, CDR1 is SGHNT and CDR2 is YYREEE (reference sequence). For the CDR3, the DNA is TGTGCCATCAGCTTGCGACCCGATCAGCCCCAGCATTTT. Translating gives CAISLRPDQPQHF. The variable domain in full, with the rest retrieved from reference TRBV5-4 and TRBJ1-5, is ETGVTQSPTHLIKTRGQQVTLRCSSQSGHNTVSWYQQALGQGPQFIFQYYREEENGRGNFPPRFSGLQFPNYSSELNVNALELDDSALYLCAISLRPDQPQHFGDGTRLSIL.

Ten or more counts support this clonotype. This chain connects TRBV20-1 to TRBJ2-3, with D perhaps TRBD1 or TRBD2 (5 bases each). V shed 1 base and J shed 3 bases, with 14 bases lying between them. The CDR3 totals 15 residues. Germline CDR1 DFQATT, CDR2 SNEGSKA (reference sequence). CDR3 residues: CSARGTGTLTDTQYF. The CDR3 coding sequence is TGCAGTGCTAGAGGCACCGGGACCCTTACAGATACGCAGTATTTT.

V is TRBV4-1 and J is TRBJ1-2; tentative D call: TRBD1 (6 bases). Deletions cut 0 bases from V and 8 bases from J, with 16 bases between. The CDR3 contains 15 residues. Looked up from germline, CDR1 is MGHRA and CDR2 is YSYEKL. CDR3 region: CASSQERWGAPGYTF. The CDR3 DNA reads TGCGCCAGCAGCCAAGAACGATGGGGGGCGCCCGGCTACACCTTC.

This clonotype was seen repeatedly, ten times or more. The chain couples TRBV7-2 to TRBJ2-7, with TRBD2 matching over 14 bases. The CDR3 is 17 amino acids. Germline V gene data show CDR1 as SGHTA and CDR2 as FQGNSA. V was pared by 5 bases and J by 0 bases, with 6 bases of the junction left unmatched. This CDR3 reads CASSLGLAGAPSYEQYF. The CDR3, as DNA: TGTGCCAGCAGCCTGGGACTAGCGGGAGCGCCCTCCTACGAGCAGTACTTC.

This clonotype was counted a few times. The CDR3 coding sequence is TGTGCCAGCAGCCAAGGGGCAGGGGATGAAAAACTGTTTTTT. It is translated as CASSQGAGDEKLFF. The rearrangement joins TRBV4-2 to TRBJ1-4; the D gene is possibly TRBD1 (6 bases). This CDR3 comprises 14 residues. Trimming removed 1 base from V and 6 bases from J, with 9 bases in between. Germline CDR1 LGHNA, CDR2 YNFKEQ.

This clonotype was counted a single time. V is TRBV19 and J is TRBJ2-7, with D perhaps given as TRBD1 or TRBD2 (5 bases each). The CDR3 has 14 amino acids. Trimming pared 3 bases from V and 0 bases from J, leaving 9 bases between. Germline assignment: CDR1 LNHDA and CDR2 SQIVND (reference sequence). CDR3 residues: CASSMGPDSYEQYF. In DNA, the CDR3 is TGTGCCAGTAGTATGGGACCGGACTCCTACGAGCAGTACTTC.

This clonotype was counted between two and nine times. This chain links TRBV7-9 with TRBJ1-1; 11 nucleotides match TRBD1. The CDR3 consists of 17 residues. The J segment lost 1 base and the V segment lost 4 bases, leaving 8 bases of the junction unmatched. From germline, CDR1 is SEHNR and CDR2 FQNEAQ (reference sequence). The CDR3 is CASSSSDRGPGNTEAFF. The CDR3 bases are TGTGCCAGCAGCTCATCGGACAGGGGGCCCGGGAACACTGAAGCTTTCTTT. The variable domain in full, with the rest retrieved from reference TRBV7-9 and TRBJ1-1, is DTGVSQNPRHKITKRGQNVTFRCDPISEHNRLYWYRQTLGQGPEFLTYFQNEAQLEKSRLLSDRFSAERPKGSFSTLEIQRTEQGDSAMYLCASSSSDRGPGNTEAFFGQGTRLTVV.

This clonotype appeared many times. CDR3 sequence reads: CASSLERGKPQHF. CDR3 coding DNA: TGTGCCAGCAGTCTAGAGAGGGGGAAGCCCCAGCATTTT. The rearrangement joins TRBV11-2 to TRBJ1-5, with D perhaps matching TRBD1 (6 bases). The V gene's germline CDR1 is SGHAT and CDR2 FQNNGV. This CDR3 region has 13 residues. V was trimmed by 6 bases and J by 8 bases, leaving 14 bases between them.

V and J are TRBV27 and TRBJ1-5; D ambiguous. Germline V gene data show CDR1 as MNHEY and CDR2 as SMNVEV (reference sequence). The CDR3 has 14 amino acids. With 2 bases removed from V and 5 bases from J, the gap between germline ends came to 10 bases. The CDR3 spells CASSLDGPYQPQHF. The DNA of the CDR3 is TGTGCCAGCAGTTTAGACGGTCCGTATCAGCCCCAGCATTTT.

This clonotype was seen ten or more times. CDR3 DNA sequence: TGTGCCAGCAGCATCACTAATCAGCCCCAGCATTTT. Its translation: CASSITNQPQHF. The chain couples TRBV7-8 to TRBJ1-5; D unresolved. The CDR3 totals 12 residues. Deletions cut 5 bases from V and 4 bases from J, with 6 bases between. Per the germline V gene, CDR1 is SGHVS and CDR2 is FQNEAQ.

This clonotype has at least ten counts. The rearrangement uses TRBV11-2 and TRBJ2-3; TRBD2 aligns across 9 bases. The V gene's germline CDR1 is SGHAT and CDR2 FQNNGV. V lost 6 bases and J lost 4; bases outside the gene matches: 5. The CDR3 contains 14 residues. The chain's CDR3 is CASRVAGVADTQYF. CDR3 nucleotides: TGTGCCAGCAGGGTAGCGGGGGTTGCAGATACGCAGTATTTT.

This chain joins TRBV4-1 and TRBJ2-3, with D possibly being TRBD2 (5 bases). Germline CDR1 and CDR2: MGHRA and YSYEKL. Trimming left V 7 bases short and J 4 bases short, with 21 bases between. There are 16 residues in the CDR3. The CDR3 DNA is TGCGCCAGCAAGGAGGAAGGGTTGGTCAAGTCAGATACGCAGTATTTT. Amino acid sequence: CASKEEGLVKSDTQYF.

This clonotype occurred many times. The chain carries TRBV11-2 and TRBJ2-7; 9 bases fit TRBD2. J lost 0 bases, V lost 0 bases, and 12 bases had no gene match. The length of the CDR3 is 19 residues. CDR1 and CDR2 (germline): SGHAT, FQNNGV. CDR3 bases: TGTGCCAGCAGCTTAGAAGGGGCGGTTAGCGGGAGCCTCTCCTACGAGCAGTACTTC. Amino acid sequence: CASSLEGAVSGSLSYEQYF.

A note on this clonotype: This may arise from a read error, as a much more abundant clone is one base away. The rearrangement uses TRBV5-6 and TRBJ2-5; TRBD1 is a possible D gene (5 bases). Germline V lookup: CDR1 SGHDT, CDR2 YYEEEE. This CDR3 contains 15 residues. Here the CDR3 reads CANSLVDDSRETQYF. CDR3 DNA sequence: TGTGCCAACAGCTTGGTGGACGACAGCCGAGAGACCCAGTACTTC.

Notes on this clonotype: A much larger clone lies a single base off, so this may be a read error. The chain joins TRBV12-3 or TRBV12-4 to TRBJ2-7; possibly TRBD1 for D (6 bases). Between the trimmed V and J ends, which lost 5 bases and 3 bases, there was a span of 17 bases. The CDR3 runs to 15 residues. CDR3 nucleotide sequence: TGTGCCAGCAGTCCCCGGACAGTGGCGAACTACGAGCAGTACTTC. It encodes CASSPRTVANYEQYF.

This clonotype was seen a few times. The chain has TRBV5-6 and TRBJ2-2; 10 nucleotides align to TRBD1. This CDR3 is 17 amino acids long. V lost 2 bases to trimming and J lost 4 bases; unmatched junction nucleotides: 8. Germline V gives CDR1 SGHDT, CDR2 YYEEEE. CDR3 DNA sequence: TGTGCCAGCAGCTTTTTGTCCGGGACAGGGGCCACCGGGGAGCTGTTTTTT. Translating gives CASSFLSGTGATGELFF.

At least ten counts were recorded for this clonotype. The chain employs TRBV6-5 and TRBJ1-4, with D perhaps matching TRBD1 (5 bases). Germline-derived CDR1 and CDR2 are MNHEY and SVGAGI. Trimming pared 5 bases from V and 4 bases from J, leaving 17 bases between. The CDR3 is 16 amino acids. Here the CDR3 DNA reads TGTGCCAGCAGTCCGGAAGGGGTACGGGGTAATGAAAAACTGTTTTTT. Translation: CASSPEGVRGNEKLFF.

Details on this clonotype: A much larger clone is a single base away; this may be a read error. V is TRBV7-6 and J is TRBJ2-5; 8 bases map to TRBD2. The germline gives CDR1 SGHVS, CDR2 FNYEAQ. The CDR3 covers 16 residues. The CDR3 DNA reads as TGTGTCAGCAGCTCCCCCCTGGCGGGGGGCAGGGAGACCCAGTACTTC. Translated, it gives CVSSSPLAGGRETQYF.

The V call is TRBV19, the J call TRBJ1-1; D possibly corresponds to TRBD1 (5 bases). The V gene's germline CDR1 is LNHDA and CDR2 SQIVND (reference sequence). The V gene lost 5 bases and the J gene lost 1 base, with 11 bases spanning the gap. This CDR3 contains 14 residues. The CDR3 DNA is TGTGCCAGTAGTTCGGGACGGACGAACACTGAAGCTTTCTTT. The encoded protein is CASSSGRTNTEAFF.

J is TRBJ1-4 and V is TRBV2; D is uncertain. The CDR3 has 12 residues. Trimming took off 7 bases at V and 8 bases at J, with 11 bases between the two ends. The V gene's germline CDR1 is SNHLY and CDR2 FYNNEI. This CDR3 is CASKEGREKLFF. Written as DNA, the CDR3 is TGTGCCAGCAAGGAGGGCAGGGAAAAACTGTTTTTT.

This clonotype was observed a few times. The chain links TRBV11-2 to TRBJ2-5; 8 bases fit TRBD1. V trimming: 1 base; J trimming: 1 base; junction bases outside the gene matches: 11. Germline V gene lookup returns CDR1 SGHAT and CDR2 FQNNGV. CDR3 length: 18 residues. The CDR3 nucleotides are TGTGCCAGCAGCTTAGCCGGAAGGACAGGGCGGTTCCAAGAGACCCAGTACTTC. Translated: CASSLAGRTGRFQETQYF.

This clonotype was observed many times. The CDR3 loop is CASSPTGGYNEQFF. The CDR3 DNA reads TGTGCCAGCAGCCCGACAGGCGGATACAATGAGCAGTTCTTC. The genes are TRBV7-3 and TRBJ2-1; possible D gene TRBD1, 6 bases. The CDR3 has 14 amino acids. Germline CDR1 and CDR2: SGHTA and FQGTGA. V was cut by 5 bases and J by 4 bases, with 12 bases left in between.

This clonotype showed up just a few times. The rearrangement uses TRBV18 and TRBJ1-1; no definite D call. Germline-derived CDR1 and CDR2 are KGHSH and LQKENI. With 0 bases removed from V and 6 bases from J, the gap between germline ends came to 8 bases. The CDR3 has 13 amino acids. CDR3 residues: CASSPPAAPEAFF. The CDR3 region has the DNA TGTGCCAGCTCACCACCCGCAGCACCTGAAGCTTTCTTT.

This clonotype occurred many times. The CDR3 is CASSVSGLVRLGPTHEQFF. The CDR3 DNA sequence: TGTGCCAGCAGTGTGAGTGGATTAGTTCGCCTAGGACCAACGCATGAGCAGTTCTTC. This chain uses TRBV2 with TRBJ2-1; D unresolved. The germline V and J ends were trimmed by 4 bases and 8 bases, with 30 bases remaining between them. The CDR3 is 19 residues long. CDR1 SNHLY and CDR2 FYNNEI come from the germline V gene.

In its sample, this clonotype was seen a few times. The chain combines TRBV11-2 with TRBJ1-2, with 8 bases matching TRBD1. Per germline, CDR1 SGHAT and CDR2 FQNNGV. This CDR3 contains 13 residues. After removal of 5 bases from V and 4 bases from J, the junction contained 3 bases not matched to a gene. The CDR3 bases are TGTGCCAGCAGCGATGACAGGGGCTATGGCTACACCTTC. It encodes CASSDDRGYGYTF. Full variable domain (remainder filled in from reference TRBV11-2 and TRBJ1-2): EAGVAQSPRYKIIEKRQSVAFWCNPISGHATLYWYQQILGQGPKLLIQFQNNGVVDDSQLPKDRFSAERLKGVDSTLKIQPAKLEDSAVYLCASSDDRGYGYTFGSGTRLTVV.

This clonotype was seen ten or more times. The V gene is TRBV7-8, the J gene TRBJ2-7, with a tentative D call TRBD2 (5 bases). Trimming removed 2 bases at V and 5 bases at J, with 7 bases between. The germline gives CDR1 SGHVS, CDR2 FQNEAQ. This CDR3 contains 12 residues. The CDR3 DNA reads as TGTGCCAGCAGCTTATTGCGGGACGAGCAGTACTTC. As protein: CASSLLRDEQYF.

This clonotype came up many times. This chain uses TRBV7-3 with TRBJ1-1, with a weak D call TRBD1 (5 bases). CDR1 and CDR2 from the germline V gene are SGHTA and FQGTGA. V gave up 4 bases and J gave up 6 bases, with 15 bases separating them. The CDR3 has 14 amino acids. The CDR3 loop is CASSSAGDGAEAFF. In DNA form, the CDR3 reads TGTGCCAGCAGCTCAGCGGGGGACGGCGCTGAAGCTTTCTTT.

This rearrangement joins TRBV6-5 to TRBJ2-1; D not resolved. The length of the CDR3 is 14 residues. Germline V gene sequence: CDR1 MNHEY, CDR2 SVGAGI. V lost 2 bases, J lost 4 bases, and 9 bases lay in between. CDR3 coding DNA: TGTGCCAGCAGTTACAACGGACGGTACAATGAGCAGTTCTTC. Encoded protein: CASSYNGRYNEQFF.